These 28 T cell receptor beta chains came from one sample sequenced in a study of shared clonotypes between healthy human individuals. CD45RO negativity and positive selection for CCR7 defined naive CD8 cells, a population that excluded terminally differentiated effector memory CD45RA+ cells. The repertoire was sequenced with immunoSEQ multiplex PCR; TCRdb's copy has only in-frame clones and lacks some. The sample shows 550,000 to 750,000 clones, 95% to 96% of them seen only once. Material: naive CD8+ T cells sorted from blood. The origin of the receptors is a woman younger than 45 in good health.

The J gene is TRBJ2-1, the V gene TRBV29-1; 12 nucleotides align to TRBD2. V lost 0 bases, J lost 4 bases, and 1 base stayed unmatched. The V gene's germline CDR1 is SQVTM and CDR2 ANQGSEA. The CDR3 sequence is 15 residues long. The CDR3 bases are TGCAGCGTTGAAGAGACTAGCGGGAGTTACAATGAGCAGTTCTTC. Amino acids: CSVEETSGSYNEQFF.

This clone appeared once. This chain joins TRBV7-9 and TRBJ2-6; D is possibly TRBD2 (6 bases). The CDR3 totals 18 residues. V lost 1 base and J lost 0, with 13 bases in between. The V gene's germline CDR1 is SEHNR and CDR2 FQNEAQ (reference sequence). CDR3 residues: CASSLGGVAFSGANVLTF. The DNA for the CDR3 is TGTGCCAGCAGCTTAGGGGGGGTCGCCTTCTCTGGGGCCAACGTCCTGACTTTC.

The chain combines TRBV6-5 with TRBJ1-6; unclear D gene. V dropped 2 bases and J dropped 2 bases, with 7 bases sitting between them. The CDR3 is 15 residues long. Germline V gene sequence: CDR1 MNHEY, CDR2 SVGAGI. The CDR3, as DNA: TGTGCCAGCAGTTACGTGCAGCCCTATAATTCACCCCTCCACTTT. This gives the protein CASSYVQPYNSPLHF.

About this clone itself: In the same sample, other DNA sequences code for this CDR3. This chain connects TRBV28 to TRBJ1-5, with D unclear. Germline loops: CDR1 MDHEN, CDR2 SYDVKM. The CDR3 is 15 residues long. V was trimmed by 3 bases and J by 0 bases, leaving 9 bases between them. CDR3 sequence (DNA): TGTGCCAGCAGTTTTAGGGCGGATAGCAATCAGCCCCAGCATTTT. Its protein is CASSFRADSNQPQHF.

The gene calls are TRBV27 and TRBJ2-7; D may be TRBD1 (6 bases). Germline V CDR1 and CDR2: MNHEY, SMNVEV (reference sequence). The CDR3 is 16 amino acids. V was shortened by 0 bases and J by 3 bases, with 15 bases between the two germline ends. CDR3 coding DNA: TGTGCCAGCAGTTTATCGAAAGGGACACTTGACTACGAGCAGTACTTC. Its protein product is CASSLSKGTLDYEQYF.

The DNA of the CDR3 is TGTGCCAGCAGCTTTGATGGAATTATGAACACTGAAGCTTTCTTT. Amino acids: CASSFDGIMNTEAFF. The V call is TRBV5-4, the J call TRBJ1-1, with D uncertain. The CDR3 loop spans 15 amino acids. Between the trimmed V and J ends, which lost 2 bases and 0 bases, there was a span of 11 bases. CDR1 is SGHNT, CDR2 YYREEE, per germline (reference sequence).

The chain joins TRBV4-1 to TRBJ2-7; no clear D gene. The germline V and J ends were trimmed by 0 bases and 7 bases, with 10 bases remaining between them. Germline CDR1 is MGHRA and CDR2 is YSYEKL. The CDR3 has 13 amino acids. CDR3 sequence: CASSQEESWEQYF. The DNA for the CDR3 is TGCGCCAGCAGCCAAGAGGAGAGTTGGGAGCAGTACTTC.

The CDR3 nucleotides are TGTGCCAGCAGCTTCGAAGCGGGGGGTGAGCAGTTCTTC. As protein: CASSFEAGGEQFF. The V call is TRBV5-6, the J call TRBJ2-1; 9 bases align to TRBD2. The CDR3 runs 13 residues. V lost 2 bases, J lost 9 bases, and 3 bases stayed unmatched. CDR1 SGHDT and CDR2 YYEEEE come from the germline V gene.

The V and J genes are TRBV27 and TRBJ1-4, with 8 bases that match TRBD1. V was pared by 6 bases and J by 5 bases, with 8 bases of the junction left unmatched. The CDR3 has 15 amino acids. Germline lookup yields CDR1 MNHEY and CDR2 SMNVEV (reference sequence). CDR3 sequence (DNA): TGTGCCAGCAGCCCGGGGACAGGTCAGAATGAAAAACTGTTTTTT. Encoded protein: CASSPGTGQNEKLFF.

The J gene is TRBJ2-7, the V gene TRBV28; D remains ambiguous. CDR1 is MDHEN and CDR2 is SYDVKM in the germline V gene. V shed 6 bases and J shed 3 bases, with 18 bases lying between them. The CDR3 has 15 residues. In DNA form, the CDR3 reads TGTGCCAGCAGCGCACCAGAGGCCTCTTACTACGAGCAGTACTTC. Translated, it gives CASSAPEASYYEQYF.

In its sample, this clone was seen a few times. V is TRBV9 and J is TRBJ2-7; TRBD2 is a possible D gene (6 bases). Trimming cost V 4 bases and J 6 bases, with 20 bases left between them. The CDR3 has 15 amino acids. Germline V gene lookup returns CDR1 SGDLS and CDR2 YYNGEE. The CDR3 reads CASSPTSREGGEQYF. The CDR3 coding sequence is TGTGCCAGCAGCCCCACGTCGCGGGAAGGCGGCGAGCAGTACTTC. The whole variable domain, remainder taken from reference TRBV9 and TRBJ2-7, is DSGVTQTPKHLITATGQRVTLRCSPRSGDLSVYWYQQSLDQGLQFLIQYYNGEERAKGNILERFSAQQFPDLHSELNLSSLELGDSALYFCASSPTSREGGEQYFGPGTRLTVT.

CDR3 sequence reads: CASSFGGTSGVYEQYF. CDR3 DNA: TGTGCCAGCAGTTTTGGGGGGACTAGCGGGGTCTACGAGCAGTACTTC. The V gene is TRBV28, the J gene TRBJ2-7; 13 bases are a match to TRBD2. J was trimmed by 3 bases and V by 3 bases; bases with no gene match: 5. This CDR3 comprises 16 residues. The germline gives CDR1 MDHEN, CDR2 SYDVKM.

The V call is TRBV5-1, the J call TRBJ1-4; unclear D gene. Trimming stripped 4 bases from V and 0 bases from J, with 10 bases between. The germline CDR1 and CDR2 sequences are SGHRS and YFSETQ. The CDR3 contains 15 residues. The CDR3 protein is CASSGRYATNEKLFF. As DNA, the CDR3 is TGCGCCAGCAGCGGAAGGTATGCAACTAATGAAAAACTGTTTTTT.

V gene TRBV28 combines with J gene TRBJ1-1; D ambiguous. This CDR3 has 13 amino acids. With 1 base removed from V and 2 bases from J, the gap between germline ends came to 5 bases. CDR1 MDHEN and CDR2 SYDVKM come from the germline V gene. CDR3 amino acids: CASSLFGNTEAFF. The CDR3, as DNA: TGTGCCAGCAGTTTATTCGGTAACACTGAAGCTTTCTTT.

The genes are TRBV10-3 and TRBJ2-7; weak D call: TRBD2 (5 bases). This CDR3 region has 14 residues. V lost 4 bases and J lost 3, with 13 bases in between. Germline loops: CDR1 ENHRY, CDR2 SYGVKD. The CDR3 region has the DNA TGTGCCATCAGTGCTCCGGGGAACCTCTACGAGCAGTACTTC. Encoded protein: CAISAPGNLYEQYF.

The J gene is TRBJ2-2, the V gene TRBV15; D uncertain. V was pared by 6 bases and J by 5 bases, with 10 bases between. Germline CDR1 LNHNV, CDR2 YYDKDF (reference sequence). The CDR3 is 13 amino acids. The CDR3 DNA reads as TGTGCCACCAGAGGGCCTGGGACCGGGGAGCTGTTTTTT. Translation gives CATRGPGTGELFF.

V and J are TRBV4-1 and TRBJ1-1, with D tentatively TRBD1 (6 bases). Trimming removed 2 bases at V and 4 bases at J, with 14 bases between. This CDR3 is 15 amino acids long. Germline-derived CDR1 and CDR2 are MGHRA and YSYEKL. Here the CDR3 reads CASSQWQGLVTEAFF. CDR3 DNA: TGCGCCAGCAGCCAATGGCAGGGGCTCGTCACTGAAGCTTTCTTT.

The rearrangement uses TRBV29-1 and TRBJ2-2, with TRBD2 identical over 10 bases. The ends lost 3 bases at V and 5 bases at J; junction bases unmatched: 9. The germline V gene encodes CDR1 SQVTM and CDR2 ANQGSEA. The CDR3 sequence is 16 residues long. The CDR3 nucleotides are TGCAGCGTTGAGGGGCTAGCGGGAGTAGGTACCGGGGAGCTGTTTTTT. This codes for CSVEGLAGVGTGELFF.

The chain has TRBV6-1 and TRBJ2-1, with D unresolved. The germline V gene has CDR1 MNHNS and CDR2 SASEGT. The CDR3 loop spans 16 amino acids. V was trimmed by 4 bases and J by 1 base, leaving 14 bases between them. In DNA, the CDR3 is TGTGCCAGCAGTGCGGCACCGTTGGGATCCTACAATGAGCAGTTCTTC. Translation gives CASSAAPLGSYNEQFF.

In its sample, this clone was seen once. This rearrangement joins TRBV5-1 to TRBJ2-7; D is perhaps TRBD1 or TRBD2 (5 bases each). Germline CDR1 is SGHRS and CDR2 is YFSETQ. Trimming removed 2 bases at V and 5 bases at J, with 20 bases between. The CDR3 is 16 residues long. CDR3 protein: CASSFITGLNPDEQYF. The CDR3 nucleotides are TGCGCCAGCAGCTTTATCACAGGACTCAACCCCGACGAGCAGTACTTC.

This chain connects TRBV11-2 to TRBJ2-2, with D possibly TRBD1 on 6 matching bases. The CDR3 runs 13 residues. CDR1 SGHAT and CDR2 FQNNGV come from the germline V gene. V was trimmed by 4 bases and J by 6 bases, leaving 9 bases between them. Written as DNA, the CDR3 is TGTGCCAGCAGCTCGGCAGGGGCCGGGGAGCTGTTTTTT. It is translated as CASSSAGAGELFF.

The rearrangement uses TRBV6-5 and TRBJ1-1; possibly TRBD1 for D (5 bases). CDR3 length equals 14 residues. V lost 6 bases, J lost 6 bases, and 17 bases lay in between. Germline assignment: CDR1 MNHEY and CDR2 SVGAGI. The CDR3 sequence: CASSYQVGVPEAFF. CDR3 sequence (DNA): TGTGCCAGCAGCTACCAGGTGGGGGTCCCTGAAGCTTTCTTT.

This sequence joins TRBV13 and TRBJ2-1; 8 bases agree with TRBD2. Germline V gene lookup returns CDR1 PRHDT and CDR2 FYEKMQ (reference sequence). This CDR3 spans 15 amino acids. After removal of 3 bases from V and 2 bases from J, the junction contained 3 bases not matched to a gene. The DNA for the CDR3 is TGTGCCAGCAGCTTTTCGGGAGGGCCCTACAATGAGCAGTTCTTC. Protein product: CASSFSGGPYNEQFF.

The J gene is TRBJ1-2, the V gene TRBV4-1; TRBD1 aligns across 10 bases. The germline CDR1 and CDR2 sequences are MGHRA and YSYEKL. The J segment lost 5 bases and the V segment lost 6 bases, leaving 12 bases of the junction unmatched. This CDR3 has 16 residues. In DNA form, the CDR3 reads TGCGCCAGCAGTCACCGGCCCCGGACAGGGGGTTATGGCTACACCTTC. This encodes CASSHRPRTGGYGYTF.

The chain links TRBV7-6 to TRBJ2-2, with D uncertain. CDR1 is SGHVS, CDR2 FNYEAQ, per germline. Trimming removed 1 base at V and 7 bases at J, with 4 bases between. The CDR3 runs 12 residues. The CDR3 sequence is CASSLGHGELFF. In nucleotides, the CDR3 is TGTGCCAGCAGCTTAGGGCACGGGGAGCTGTTTTTT.

V is TRBV5-1 and J is TRBJ2-2; the match to TRBD1 covers 7 bases. Germline loops: CDR1 SGHRS, CDR2 YFSETQ. The V and J ends lost 4 bases and 6 bases, in that order; junction bases with no gene match: 3. This CDR3 contains 13 residues. The CDR3 region has the DNA TGCGCCAGCAGCCTGACAGGGCCCGGGGAGCTGTTTTTT. Translation gives CASSLTGPGELFF.

V usage is TRBV29-1 and J usage is TRBJ1-3, with 9 bases matching TRBD1. This CDR3 spans 14 amino acids. Germline V CDR1 and CDR2: SQVTM, ANQGSEA. V lost 7 bases, J lost 0 bases, and 4 bases stayed unmatched. CDR3 nucleotides: TGCAGCGGACAGGGGGAAAGCTCTGGAAACACCATATATTTT. Translation: CSGQGESSGNTIYF.

This chain connects TRBV28 to TRBJ1-2, with D possibly matching TRBD1 (5 bases). This CDR3 region has 13 residues. Germline assignment: CDR1 MDHEN and CDR2 SYDVKM. The germline V and J ends were trimmed by 2 bases and 6 bases, with 10 bases remaining between them. The CDR3 coding sequence is TGTGCCAGCAGTTTAAGGGGACGGAATGGCTACACCTTC. It yields the protein CASSLRGRNGYTF.